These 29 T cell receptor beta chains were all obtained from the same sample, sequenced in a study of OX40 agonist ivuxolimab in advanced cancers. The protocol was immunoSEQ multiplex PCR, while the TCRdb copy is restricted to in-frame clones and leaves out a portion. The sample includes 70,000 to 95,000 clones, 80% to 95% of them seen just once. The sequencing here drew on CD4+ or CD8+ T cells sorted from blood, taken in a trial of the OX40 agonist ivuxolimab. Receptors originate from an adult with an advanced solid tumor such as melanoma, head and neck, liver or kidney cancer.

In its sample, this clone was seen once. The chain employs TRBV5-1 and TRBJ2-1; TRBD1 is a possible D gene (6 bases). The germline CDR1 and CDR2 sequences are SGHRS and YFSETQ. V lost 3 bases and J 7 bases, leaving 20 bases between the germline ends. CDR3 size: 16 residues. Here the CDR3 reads CASSSQTQGFGNEQFF. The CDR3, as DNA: TGCGCCAGCAGCTCCCAGACACAGGGTTTTGGGAATGAGCAGTTCTTC.

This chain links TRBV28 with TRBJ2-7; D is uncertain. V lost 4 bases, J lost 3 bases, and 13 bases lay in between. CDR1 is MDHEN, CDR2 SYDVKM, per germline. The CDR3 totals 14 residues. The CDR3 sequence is CASSSAGVGYEQYF. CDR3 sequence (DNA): TGTGCCAGCAGTTCCGCAGGTGTGGGCTACGAGCAGTACTTC.

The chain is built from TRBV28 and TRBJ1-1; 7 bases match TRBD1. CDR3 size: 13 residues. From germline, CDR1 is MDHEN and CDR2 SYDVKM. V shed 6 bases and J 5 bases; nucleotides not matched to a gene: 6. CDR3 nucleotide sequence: TGTGCCAGCAGGGACCCCAGGGGGACTGAAGCTTTCTTT. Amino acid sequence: CASRDPRGTEAFF.

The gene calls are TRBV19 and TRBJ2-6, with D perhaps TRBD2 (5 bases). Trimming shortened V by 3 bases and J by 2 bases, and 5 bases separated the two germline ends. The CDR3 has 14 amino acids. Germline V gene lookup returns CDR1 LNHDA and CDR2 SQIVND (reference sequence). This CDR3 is CASSMEAGANVLTF. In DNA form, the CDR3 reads TGTGCCAGTAGTATGGAGGCTGGGGCCAACGTCCTGACTTTC.

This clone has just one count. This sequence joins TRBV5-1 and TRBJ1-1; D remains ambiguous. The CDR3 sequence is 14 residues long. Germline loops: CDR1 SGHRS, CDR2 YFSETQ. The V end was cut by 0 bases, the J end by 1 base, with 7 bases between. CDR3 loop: CASSLARGNTEAFF. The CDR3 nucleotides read TGCGCCAGCAGCTTGGCTCGGGGGAACACTGAAGCTTTCTTT.

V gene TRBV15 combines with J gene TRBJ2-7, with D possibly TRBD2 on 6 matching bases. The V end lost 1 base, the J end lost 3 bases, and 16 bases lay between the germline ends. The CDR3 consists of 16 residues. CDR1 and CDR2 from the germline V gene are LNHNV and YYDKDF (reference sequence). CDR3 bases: TGTGCCACCAGCAGAGCGCGAACCCGTAGCGGCTACGAGCAGTACTTC. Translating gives CATSRARTRSGYEQYF.

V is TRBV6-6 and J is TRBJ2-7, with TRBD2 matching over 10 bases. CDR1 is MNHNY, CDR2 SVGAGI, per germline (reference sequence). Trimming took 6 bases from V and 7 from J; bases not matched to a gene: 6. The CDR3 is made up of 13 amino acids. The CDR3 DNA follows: TGTGCCAGCAGCGAGCGGGAGGGCAATGAGCAGTACTTC. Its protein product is CASSEREGNEQYF.

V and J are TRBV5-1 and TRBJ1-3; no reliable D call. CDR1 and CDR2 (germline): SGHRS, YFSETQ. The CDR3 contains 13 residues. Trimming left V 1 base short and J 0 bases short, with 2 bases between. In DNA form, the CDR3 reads TGCGCCAGCAGCTTGAACTCTGGAAACACCATATATTTT. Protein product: CASSLNSGNTIYF.

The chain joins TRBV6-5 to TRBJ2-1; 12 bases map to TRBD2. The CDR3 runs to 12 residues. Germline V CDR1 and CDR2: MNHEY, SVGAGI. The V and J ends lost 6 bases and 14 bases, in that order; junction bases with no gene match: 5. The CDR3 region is CASSRLAGAKFF. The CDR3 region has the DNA TGTGCCAGCAGCCGACTAGCGGGAGCTAAGTTCTTC.

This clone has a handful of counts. CDR3 DNA sequence: TGCGCCAGCAGCTTCTCCGCGCGGGGCACTGAAGCTTTCTTT. It specifies CASSFSARGTEAFF. The chain combines TRBV5-1 with TRBJ1-1; D is unclear. The germline V gene has CDR1 SGHRS and CDR2 YFSETQ. The CDR3 is 14 residues long. Trimming took off 2 bases at V and 4 bases at J, with 12 bases between the two ends.

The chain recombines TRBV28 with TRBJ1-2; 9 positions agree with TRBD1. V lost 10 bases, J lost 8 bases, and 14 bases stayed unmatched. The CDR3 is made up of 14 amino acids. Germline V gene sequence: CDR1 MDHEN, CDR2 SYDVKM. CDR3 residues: CATLPPDRGGGYTF. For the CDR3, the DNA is TGTGCCACCCTTCCCCCGGACAGGGGAGGCGGCTACACCTTC.

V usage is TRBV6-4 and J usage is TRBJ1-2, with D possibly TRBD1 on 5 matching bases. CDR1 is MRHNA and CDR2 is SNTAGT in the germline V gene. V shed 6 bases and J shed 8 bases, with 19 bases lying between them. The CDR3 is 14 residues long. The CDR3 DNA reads TGTGCCAGCAGAGATCTAGAGAGGGGTCACGGCTACACCTTC. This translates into CASRDLERGHGYTF.

CDR3 bases: TGTGCTAGCGCCCCCAACACTAACTATGGCTACACCTTC. Protein product: CASAPNTNYGYTF. V gene TRBV12-5 combines with J gene TRBJ1-2; D ambiguous. There are 13 residues in the CDR3. The V end was cut by 9 bases, the J end by 0 bases, with 11 bases between. Germline V gives CDR1 LGHNT, CDR2 FRNRAP.

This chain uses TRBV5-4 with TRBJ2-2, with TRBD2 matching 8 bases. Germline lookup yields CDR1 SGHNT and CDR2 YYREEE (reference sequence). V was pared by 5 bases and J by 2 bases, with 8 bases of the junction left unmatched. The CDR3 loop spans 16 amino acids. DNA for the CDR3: TGTGCCAGCAGACCCGGGACTAGATTTAACACCGGGGAGCTGTTTTTT. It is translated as CASRPGTRFNTGELFF.

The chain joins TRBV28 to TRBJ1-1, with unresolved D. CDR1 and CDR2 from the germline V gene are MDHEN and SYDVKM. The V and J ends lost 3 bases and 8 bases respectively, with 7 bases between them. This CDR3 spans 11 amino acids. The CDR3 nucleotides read TGTGCCAGCAGTTTTTCCAGGGAAGCTTTCTTT. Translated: CASSFSREAFF.

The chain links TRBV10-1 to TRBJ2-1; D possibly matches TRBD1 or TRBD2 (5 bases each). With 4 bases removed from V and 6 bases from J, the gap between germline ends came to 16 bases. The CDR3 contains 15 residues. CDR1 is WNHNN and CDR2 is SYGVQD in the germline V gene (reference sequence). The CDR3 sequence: CASSAGPWGSNEQFF. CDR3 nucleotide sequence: TGCGCCAGCAGTGCTGGACCCTGGGGGTCCAATGAGCAGTTCTTC.

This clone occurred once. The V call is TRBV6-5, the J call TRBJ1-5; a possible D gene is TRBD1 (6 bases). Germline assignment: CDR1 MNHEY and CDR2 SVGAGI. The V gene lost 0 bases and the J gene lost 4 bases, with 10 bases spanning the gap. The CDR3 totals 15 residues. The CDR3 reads CASSYSSTGNQPQHF. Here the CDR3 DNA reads TGTGCCAGCAGTTACTCGTCCACAGGGAATCAGCCCCAGCATTTT.

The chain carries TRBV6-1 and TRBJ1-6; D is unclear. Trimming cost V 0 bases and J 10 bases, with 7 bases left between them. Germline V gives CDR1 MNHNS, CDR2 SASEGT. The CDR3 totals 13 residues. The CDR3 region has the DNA TGTGCCAGCAGTGAAGCCGCGGGATCACCCCTCCACTTT. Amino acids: CASSEAAGSPLHF.

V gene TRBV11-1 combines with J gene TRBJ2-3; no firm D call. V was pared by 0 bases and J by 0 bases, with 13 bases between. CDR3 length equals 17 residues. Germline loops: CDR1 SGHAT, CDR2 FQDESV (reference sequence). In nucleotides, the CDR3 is TGTGCCAGCAGCTTAGCGAGGCTCGCGGTTAGCACAGATACGCAGTATTTT. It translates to CASSLARLAVSTDTQYF. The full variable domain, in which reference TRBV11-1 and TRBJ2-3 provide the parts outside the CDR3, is EAEVAQSPRYKITEKSQAVAFWCDPISGHATLYWYRQILGQGPELLVQFQDESVVDDSQLPKDRFSAERLKGVDSTLKIQPAELGDSAMYLCASSLARLAVSTDTQYFGPGTRLTVL.

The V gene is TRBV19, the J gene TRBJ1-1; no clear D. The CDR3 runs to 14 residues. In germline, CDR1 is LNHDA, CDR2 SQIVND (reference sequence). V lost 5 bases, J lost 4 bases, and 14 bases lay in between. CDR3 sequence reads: CASSSRRESTEAFF. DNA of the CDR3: TGTGCCAGTAGTTCCAGGCGGGAAAGCACTGAAGCTTTCTTT.

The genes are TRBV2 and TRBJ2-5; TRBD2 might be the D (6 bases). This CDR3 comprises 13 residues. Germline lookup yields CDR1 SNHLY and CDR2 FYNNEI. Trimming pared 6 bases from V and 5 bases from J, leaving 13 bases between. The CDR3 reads CASSRIAEETQYF. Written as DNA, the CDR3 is TGTGCCAGCAGCCGGATAGCGGAGGAGACCCAGTACTTC.

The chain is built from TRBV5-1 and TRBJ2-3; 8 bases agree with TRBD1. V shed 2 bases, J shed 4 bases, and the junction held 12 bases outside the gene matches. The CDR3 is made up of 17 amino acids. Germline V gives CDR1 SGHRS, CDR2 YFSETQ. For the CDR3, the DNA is TGCGCCAGCAGCTTTGGTCTTGGACAGGGCAAGGCAGATACGCAGTATTTT. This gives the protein CASSFGLGQGKADTQYF. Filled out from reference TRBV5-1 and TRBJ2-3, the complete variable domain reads KAGVTQTPRYLIKTRGQQVTLSCSPISGHRSVSWYQQTPGQGLQFLFEYFSETQRNKGNFPGRFSGRQFSNSRSEMNVSTLELGDSALYLCASSFGLGQGKADTQYFGPGTRLTVL.

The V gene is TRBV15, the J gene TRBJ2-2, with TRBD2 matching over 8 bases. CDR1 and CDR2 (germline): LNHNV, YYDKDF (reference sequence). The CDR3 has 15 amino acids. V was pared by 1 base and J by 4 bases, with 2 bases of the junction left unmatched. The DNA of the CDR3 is TGTGCCACCAGCAGAGGTCTAGCGGGCACCGGGGAGCTGTTTTTT. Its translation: CATSRGLAGTGELFF.

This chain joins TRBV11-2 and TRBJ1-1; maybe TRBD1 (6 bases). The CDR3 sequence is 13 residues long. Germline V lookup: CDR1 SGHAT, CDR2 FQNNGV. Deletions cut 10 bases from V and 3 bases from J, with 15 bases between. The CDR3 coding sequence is TGTGCCAAACCGGACAGTAGACACACTGAAGCTTTCTTT. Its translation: CAKPDSRHTEAFF.

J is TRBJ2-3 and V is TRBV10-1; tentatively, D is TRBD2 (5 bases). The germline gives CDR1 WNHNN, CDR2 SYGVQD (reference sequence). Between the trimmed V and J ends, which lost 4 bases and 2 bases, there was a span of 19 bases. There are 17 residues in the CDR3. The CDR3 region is CASSGGHREGYTDTQYF. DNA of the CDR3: TGCGCCAGCAGTGGCGGCCACCGCGAGGGTTACACAGATACGCAGTATTTT.

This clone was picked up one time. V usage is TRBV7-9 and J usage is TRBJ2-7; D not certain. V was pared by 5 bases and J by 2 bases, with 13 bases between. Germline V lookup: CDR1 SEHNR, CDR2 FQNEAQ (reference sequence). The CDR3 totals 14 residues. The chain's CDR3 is CASSLRSGAYEQYF. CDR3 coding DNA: TGTGCCAGCAGCCTCAGGTCGGGTGCCTACGAGCAGTACTTC. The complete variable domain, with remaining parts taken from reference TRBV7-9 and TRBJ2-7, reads DTGVSQNPRHKITKRGQNVTFRCDPISEHNRLYWYRQTLGQGPEFLTYFQNEAQLEKSRLLSDRFSAERPKGSFSTLEIQRTEQGDSAMYLCASSLRSGAYEQYFGPGTRLTVT.

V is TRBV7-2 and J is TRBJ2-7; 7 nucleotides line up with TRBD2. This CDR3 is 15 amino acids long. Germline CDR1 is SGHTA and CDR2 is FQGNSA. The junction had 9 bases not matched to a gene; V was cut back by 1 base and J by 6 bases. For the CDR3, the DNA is TGTGCCAGCAGCTTAGAGCGGGACCAGGGACTCGAGCAGTACTTC. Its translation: CASSLERDQGLEQYF.

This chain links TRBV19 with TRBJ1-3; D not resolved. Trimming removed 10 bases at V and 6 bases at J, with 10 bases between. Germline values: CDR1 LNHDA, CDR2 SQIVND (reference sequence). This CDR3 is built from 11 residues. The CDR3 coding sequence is TGTGCCACCAGAGGGTTAAACACCATATATTTT. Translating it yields CATRGLNTIYF.

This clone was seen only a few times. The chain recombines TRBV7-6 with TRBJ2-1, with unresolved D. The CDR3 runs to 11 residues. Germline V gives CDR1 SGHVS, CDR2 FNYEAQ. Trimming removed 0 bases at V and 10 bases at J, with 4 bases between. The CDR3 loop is CASSLANEQFF. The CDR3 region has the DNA TGTGCCAGCAGCTTAGCGAACGAGCAGTTCTTC.